This entry is about one T cell receptor beta chain. Its antigen remains unidentified. These data are taken from a study of a mutant IDH1 vaccine in newly diagnosed glioma. The sample's time point: week 23, last vaccination. Vaccinated patients received 300 ug of mutant IDH1 20-mer peptide per dose, with topical imiquimod. Assay: immunoSEQ multiplex PCR; the TCRdb copy retains only in-frame clones and omits some. The repertoire includes 50,000 to 70,000 clones, roughly 84% of them detected once, and less than 15% sits in the top ten. Trimming took 4 bases from V and 3 from J; bases not matched to a gene: 7. The CDR3 loop spans 16 amino acids. Germline assignment: CDR1 SGHTA and CDR2 FQGTGA.

The genes are TRBV7-3 and TRBJ2-3; 10 bases are shared with TRBD2. The sequencing here drew on PBMCs, taken from a glioma patient whose treatment included an IDH1 peptide vaccine. The TCR sequence derives from a man in his late teens or twenties with glioma. CDR3 sequence reads: CASSSRTSGLTDTQYF. The DNA for the CDR3 is TGTGCCAGCAGCTCAAGGACTAGCGGCCTAACAGATACGCAGTATTTT.